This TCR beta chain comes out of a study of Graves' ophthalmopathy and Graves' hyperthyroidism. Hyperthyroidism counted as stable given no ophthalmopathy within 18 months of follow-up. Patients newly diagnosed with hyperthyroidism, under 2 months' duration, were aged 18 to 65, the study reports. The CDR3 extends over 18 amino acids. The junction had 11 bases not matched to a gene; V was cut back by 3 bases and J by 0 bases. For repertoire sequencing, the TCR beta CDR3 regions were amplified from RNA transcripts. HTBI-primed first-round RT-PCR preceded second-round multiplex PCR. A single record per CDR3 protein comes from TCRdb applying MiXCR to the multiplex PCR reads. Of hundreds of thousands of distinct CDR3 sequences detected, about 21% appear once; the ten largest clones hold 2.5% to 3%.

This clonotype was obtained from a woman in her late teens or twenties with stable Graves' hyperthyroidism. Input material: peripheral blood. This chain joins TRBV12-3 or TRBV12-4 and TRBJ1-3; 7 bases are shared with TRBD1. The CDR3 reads CASSLGSFDRDSGNTIYF. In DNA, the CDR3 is TGTGCCAGCAGTTTGGGTTCCTTCGACAGGGACTCTGGAAACACCATATATTTT.